Presented here are 8 T cell receptor beta chains from one specimen sequenced in a study of cytotoxic CD8 clonotypes in ibrutinib-treated CLL. Some clones are missing from TCRdb's copy, which holds only in-frame ones; the method was immunoSEQ multiplex PCR. The sample gives 45,000 or so clones, 45% to 60% of which show up once; 25% to 30% is in the top ten. The material sequenced was PBMCs, taken after 24 months of ibrutinib treatment. Receptors were obtained from a human donor with chronic lymphocytic leukemia.

The chain employs TRBV5-1 and TRBJ2-7; 8 nucleotides match TRBD1. CDR1 and CDR2 (germline): SGHRS, YFSETQ. The CDR3 is 15 residues long. The V segment lost 5 bases and the J segment 5 bases; nucleotides outside the gene matches: 12. The CDR3 protein is CASRRDRDRGDEQYF. The CDR3 DNA sequence: TGCGCCAGCAGGCGTGATCGAGACAGGGGTGACGAGCAGTACTTC.

There are a few counts of this clone. The rearrangement joins TRBV7-6 to TRBJ2-2, with D possibly called TRBD1 or TRBD2 (5 bases each). Germline CDR1 reads SGHVS; CDR2 reads FNYEAQ. V was cut by 5 bases and J by 1 base, with 14 bases left in between. There are 16 residues in the CDR3. CDR3 region: CASSDLGAGNTGELFF. As DNA, the CDR3 is TGTGCCAGCAGCGACCTTGGGGCGGGGAACACCGGGGAGCTGTTTTTT.

This clone was found a few times. V is TRBV4-1 and J is TRBJ1-2; no reliable D call. V shed 3 bases and J shed 0 bases, with 11 bases lying between them. Germline CDR1 reads MGHRA; CDR2 reads YSYEKL. The CDR3 length is 15 residues. CDR3 residues: CASSQAAQSNYGYTF. In DNA, the CDR3 is TGCGCCAGCAGCCAGGCTGCTCAGTCTAACTATGGCTACACCTTC.

This clone was picked up one time. CDR3 loop: CAISDDRAPAYNEQFF. CDR3 nucleotides: TGTGCCATCAGTGACGATAGGGCTCCCGCCTACAATGAGCAGTTCTTC. The chain uses TRBV10-3 and TRBJ2-1; the D is unclear. The CDR3 loop spans 16 amino acids. Trimming took off 3 bases at V and 2 bases at J, with 14 bases between the two ends. Germline V lookup: CDR1 ENHRY, CDR2 SYGVKD.

This chain uses TRBV27 with TRBJ1-3; perhaps TRBD1 as D (5 bases). This CDR3 comprises 16 residues. The germline V and J ends were trimmed by 4 bases and 0 bases, with 13 bases remaining between them. Germline V CDR1 and CDR2: MNHEY, SMNVEV (reference sequence). The CDR3 region is CASSSRTPYSGNTIYF. The CDR3 region has the DNA TGTGCCAGCAGTTCCAGGACACCTTACTCTGGAAACACCATATATTTT.

This clone was found a few times. The rearrangement uses TRBV2 and TRBJ2-2, with TRBD1 matching 8 bases. Germline CDR1 reads SNHLY; CDR2 reads FYNNEI. The J segment lost 1 base and the V segment lost 7 bases, leaving 8 bases of the junction unmatched. The CDR3 is made up of 16 amino acids. The CDR3 protein is CASKGVDRENTGELFF. CDR3 nucleotides: TGTGCCAGCAAAGGGGTGGACAGGGAGAACACCGGGGAGCTGTTTTTT.

The V and J genes are TRBV6-1 and TRBJ1-4; D is uncertain. Germline V gives CDR1 MNHNS, CDR2 SASEGT. There are 16 residues in the CDR3. Trimming stripped 0 bases from V and 0 bases from J, with 8 bases between. The CDR3 DNA reads as TGTGCCAGCAGTGAAGCGTCCCTTACAACTAATGAAAAACTGTTTTTT. It specifies CASSEASLTTNEKLFF.

This clone was picked up many times. V is TRBV7-9 and J is TRBJ1-2; 8 bases align to TRBD1. The CDR3 sequence is 14 residues long. The ends lost 5 bases at V and 2 bases at J; junction bases unmatched: 4. The germline V gene has CDR1 SEHNR and CDR2 FQNEAQ (reference sequence). CDR3 nucleotides: TGTGCCAGCAGCACCGGGACAGGAAACTATGGCTACACCTTC. It encodes CASSTGTGNYGYTF.